The rows below give T cell receptor beta chains drawn from one sample of a study of shared clonotypes between healthy human individuals. The assay was immunoSEQ multiplex PCR, and TCRdb's table has in-frame clones only and misses some. This sample has about 700,000 clones, with less than 85% found just once. The sequencing input was memory CD4+ T cells sorted from blood. These receptors were obtained from a woman aged 25 to 45 in good health. The CDR3 runs from the conserved cysteine through the conserved F or W. Each record gives: J gene, V gene, clone size, D gene, CDR3 protein, CDR3 DNA. The D gene is left open where the match is weak. Rows give clone size only sometimes, using once, few, many, or a class for an expanded clone.

J gene: TRBJ2-1; V gene: TRBV18; clone size: many; D gene: TRBD2; CDR3 protein: CASSPPSGRAGEQFF; CDR3 DNA: TGTGCCAGCTCACCGCCTAGCGGGAGGGCCGGTGAGCAGTTCTTC
J gene: TRBJ2-7; V gene: TRBV20-1; clone size: .; D gene: .; CDR3 protein: CSASKASEQYF; CDR3 DNA: TGCAGTGCCTCCAAGGCATCCGAGCAGTACTTC
J gene: TRBJ2-3; V gene: TRBV5-4; clone size: .; D gene: .; CDR3 protein: CASSLRQAQDTQYF; CDR3 DNA: TGTGCCAGCAGCTTACGACAGGCCCAAGATACGCAGTATTTT
J gene: TRBJ2-4; V gene: TRBV10-2; clone size: few; D gene: TRBD1; CDR3 protein: CATKGETGIGNIQYF; CDR3 DNA: TGCGCCACCAAGGGGGAGACAGGGATCGGAAACATTCAGTACTTC
J gene: TRBJ2-1; V gene: TRBV5-6; clone size: .; D gene: .; CDR3 protein: CASSFLRRAYNEQFF; CDR3 DNA: TGTGCCAGCAGCTTCCTTCGACGGGCCTACAATGAGCAGTTCTTC
J gene: TRBJ2-7; V gene: TRBV10-3; clone size: .; D gene: TRBD2; CDR3 protein: CAIRGLAGSYEQYF; CDR3 DNA: TGTGCCATCAGGGGACTAGCAGGGTCCTACGAGCAGTACTTC
J gene: TRBJ1-2; V gene: TRBV11-2; clone size: .; D gene: .; CDR3 protein: CASSLDGYYGYTF; CDR3 DNA: TGTGCCAGCAGCTTAGATGGGTACTATGGCTACACCTTC
J gene: TRBJ1-1; V gene: TRBV20-1; clone size: .; D gene: .; CDR3 protein: CSASMVNQAFF; CDR3 DNA: TGCAGTGCTAGTATGGTAAACCAAGCTTTCTTT
J gene: TRBJ2-5; V gene: TRBV18; clone size: .; D gene: .; CDR3 protein: CASSPGFQETQYF; CDR3 DNA: TGTGCCAGCTCACCAGGGTTCCAAGAGACCCAGTACTTC
J gene: TRBJ1-5; V gene: TRBV16; clone size: few; D gene: .; CDR3 protein: CASSQSGTNQPQHF; CDR3 DNA: TGTGCCAGCAGCCAATCGGGGACCAATCAGCCCCAGCATTTT
J gene: TRBJ2-5; V gene: TRBV5-1; clone size: .; D gene: TRBD2; CDR3 protein: CASSLAPTSGSGETQYF; CDR3 DNA: TGCGCCAGCAGCTTGGCCCCGACTAGCGGGAGTGGTGAGACCCAGTACTTC
J gene: TRBJ2-7; V gene: TRBV5-1; clone size: .; D gene: TRBD1; CDR3 protein: CASSVTGGTYEQYF; CDR3 DNA: TGCGCCAGCAGCGTAACAGGGGGTACCTACGAGCAGTACTTC
J gene: TRBJ2-7; V gene: TRBV18; clone size: .; D gene: .; CDR3 protein: CASSPESSGEQYF; CDR3 DNA: TGTGCCAGCTCACCAGAGAGCAGCGGCGAGCAGTACTTC
J gene: TRBJ2-5; V gene: TRBV30; clone size: .; D gene: TRBD1; CDR3 protein: CAWSSDRGFEQYF; CDR3 DNA: TGTGCCTGGAGTTCGGACAGGGGGTTTGAGCAGTACTTC
J gene: TRBJ1-5; V gene: TRBV27; clone size: many; D gene: TRBD1; CDR3 protein: CASSSRTGPQSSQHF; CDR3 DNA: TGTGCCAGCAGTTCTCGGACAGGGCCCCAGAGTTCCCAGCATTTT
J gene: TRBJ2-7; V gene: TRBV20-1; clone size: .; D gene: .; CDR3 protein: CSLDKNYEQYF; CDR3 DNA: TGCAGTTTGGACAAGAACTACGAGCAGTACTTC
J gene: TRBJ1-2; V gene: TRBV5-1; clone size: .; D gene: .; CDR3 protein: CASSNRQGYTF; CDR3 DNA: TGCGCCAGCAGCAACCGACAGGGCTACACCTTC
J gene: TRBJ2-1; V gene: TRBV7-3; clone size: .; D gene: .; CDR3 protein: CASSFAKGDEQFF; CDR3 DNA: TGTGCCAGCAGCTTCGCGAAAGGCGATGAGCAGTTCTTC
J gene: TRBJ2-7; V gene: TRBV9; clone size: few; D gene: TRBD2; CDR3 protein: CASSPRGRLYEQYF; CDR3 DNA: TGTGCCAGCAGCCCCCGCGGGAGACTCTACGAGCAGTACTTC
J gene: TRBJ1-1; V gene: TRBV6-1; clone size: many; D gene: .; CDR3 protein: CASNWEPGTEAFF; CDR3 DNA: TGTGCCAGCAATTGGGAGCCTGGGACTGAAGCTTTCTTT
J gene: TRBJ1-1; V gene: TRBV11-2; clone size: once; D gene: .; CDR3 protein: CASSLGARNTEAFF; CDR3 DNA: TGTGCCAGCAGCTTAGGGGCACGGAACACTGAAGCTTTCTTT
J gene: TRBJ2-5; V gene: TRBV5-1; clone size: .; D gene: .; CDR3 protein: CASSILTAQETQYF; CDR3 DNA: TGCGCCAGCAGCATCCTGACAGCCCAAGAGACCCAGTACTTC
J gene: TRBJ2-2; V gene: TRBV27; clone size: few; D gene: .; CDR3 protein: CASSWRVGYTGELFF; CDR3 DNA: TGTGCCAGCAGTTGGCGGGTGGGATACACCGGGGAGCTGTTTTTT
J gene: TRBJ2-5; V gene: TRBV7-9; clone size: many; D gene: TRBD1; CDR3 protein: CASSSTPGTGEETQYF; CDR3 DNA: TGTGCCAGCAGCTCAACCCCGGGGACAGGGGAAGAGACCCAGTACTTC
J gene: TRBJ2-7; V gene: TRBV6-5; clone size: .; D gene: TRBD2; CDR3 protein: CASSYQTSASSYEQYF; CDR3 DNA: TGTGCCAGCAGTTATCAGACTAGCGCGAGCTCCTACGAGCAGTACTTC
J gene: TRBJ2-1; V gene: TRBV10-3; clone size: .; D gene: TRBD1; CDR3 protein: CAIGTGDYNEQFF; CDR3 DNA: TGTGCCATAGGGACAGGAGACTACAATGAGCAGTTCTTC
J gene: TRBJ2-5; V gene: TRBV29-1; clone size: .; D gene: .; CDR3 protein: CSVSGQGETQYF; CDR3 DNA: TGCAGCGTTTCGGGGCAAGGAGAGACCCAGTACTTC
J gene: TRBJ2-7; V gene: TRBV7-8; clone size: .; D gene: TRBD2; CDR3 protein: CASSPRLAYEQYF; CDR3 DNA: TGTGCCAGCAGCCCAAGACTAGCGTACGAGCAGTACTTC
J gene: TRBJ2-7; V gene: TRBV7-6; clone size: .; D gene: TRBD2; CDR3 protein: CASSTGTSGFGEQYF; CDR3 DNA: TGTGCCAGCAGCACCGGGACTAGCGGCTTTGGCGAGCAGTACTTC
J gene: TRBJ1-5; V gene: TRBV4-2; clone size: .; D gene: .; CDR3 protein: CASSQGPPKDNQPQHF; CDR3 DNA: TGTGCCAGCAGCCAAGGTCCGCCTAAGGATAACCAGCCCCAGCATTTT
J gene: TRBJ2-7; V gene: TRBV19; clone size: once; D gene: .; CDR3 protein: CASSPRGRGGGEQYF; CDR3 DNA: TGTGCCAGTAGTCCGCGAGGAAGGGGAGGCGGCGAGCAGTACTTC
J gene: TRBJ1-1; V gene: TRBV27; clone size: few; D gene: .; CDR3 protein: CASSSALNTEAFF; CDR3 DNA: TGTGCCAGCAGTTCGGCCTTGAACACTGAAGCTTTCTTT
J gene: TRBJ1-4; V gene: TRBV28; clone size: .; D gene: .; CDR3 protein: CASSRIPREKLFF; CDR3 DNA: TGTGCCAGCAGTCGCATTCCCAGGGAAAAACTGTTTTTT
J gene: TRBJ2-3; V gene: TRBV2; clone size: .; D gene: TRBD1; CDR3 protein: CASIRGQDSQYF; CDR3 DNA: TGTGCCAGCATTAGAGGACAGGATTCCCAGTATTTT
J gene: TRBJ2-7; V gene: TRBV6-1; clone size: .; D gene: TRBD1; CDR3 protein: CASSDRGYEQYF; CDR3 DNA: TGTGCCAGCAGTGACAGGGGGTACGAGCAGTACTTC
J gene: TRBJ2-1; V gene: TRBV27; clone size: once; D gene: .; CDR3 protein: CASSLDPKYNEQFF; CDR3 DNA: TGTGCCAGCAGTTTAGACCCAAAGTACAATGAGCAGTTCTTC
J gene: TRBJ2-1; V gene: TRBV6-5; clone size: .; D gene: TRBD2; CDR3 protein: CASRRAGTSFNEQFF; CDR3 DNA: TGTGCCAGCAGACGAGCCGGGACTAGCTTTAATGAGCAGTTCTTC
J gene: TRBJ2-7; V gene: TRBV25-1; clone size: once; D gene: .; CDR3 protein: CASSEYRTGRNEQYF; CDR3 DNA: TGTGCCAGCAGTGAATATAGAACAGGACGCAACGAGCAGTACTTC
J gene: TRBJ1-5; V gene: TRBV2; clone size: .; D gene: TRBD1; CDR3 protein: CASSLQGSNQPQHF; CDR3 DNA: TGTGCCAGCAGTCTACAGGGGAGCAATCAGCCCCAGCATTTT
J gene: TRBJ1-2; V gene: TRBV7-3; clone size: few; D gene: .; CDR3 protein: CASSPDSDYGYTF; CDR3 DNA: TGTGCCAGCAGCCCGGACAGCGACTATGGCTACACCTTC
J gene: TRBJ2-7; V gene: TRBV6-5; clone size: .; D gene: .; CDR3 protein: CASSKGRGTTYEQYF; CDR3 DNA: TGTGCCAGCAGCAAAGGGCGGGGAACGACCTACGAGCAGTACTTC
J gene: TRBJ1-1; V gene: TRBV30; clone size: .; D gene: .; CDR3 protein: CAWSVSPGTEAFF; CDR3 DNA: TGTGCCTGGAGTGTATCCCCCGGCACTGAAGCTTTCTTT
J gene: TRBJ2-3; V gene: TRBV14; clone size: .; D gene: .; CDR3 protein: CAKGKNTQYF; CDR3 DNA: TGTGCCAAAGGGAAGAATACGCAGTATTTT
J gene: TRBJ2-1; V gene: TRBV2; clone size: few; D gene: .; CDR3 protein: CASKLDHYNEQFF; CDR3 DNA: TGTGCCAGCAAACTAGATCACTACAATGAGCAGTTCTTC
J gene: TRBJ1-3; V gene: TRBV7-6; clone size: .; D gene: .; CDR3 protein: CASSLYREQGTGNTIYF; CDR3 DNA: TGTGCCAGCAGCCTCTACCGGGAGCAGGGGACTGGAAACACCATATATTTT
J gene: TRBJ2-7; V gene: TRBV18; clone size: .; D gene: .; CDR3 protein: CASSPGSEQYF; CDR3 DNA: TGTGCCAGCTCACCAGGGTCCGAGCAGTACTTC
J gene: TRBJ2-5; V gene: TRBV4-1; clone size: .; D gene: TRBD2; CDR3 protein: CASRASGRKHQETQYF; CDR3 DNA: TGCGCCAGCAGAGCTAGCGGGAGGAAACACCAAGAGACCCAGTACTTC
J gene: TRBJ2-7; V gene: TRBV6-1; clone size: .; D gene: TRBD1; CDR3 protein: CASRRQGGSYEQYF; CDR3 DNA: TGTGCCAGCAGACGACAGGGGGGGTCCTACGAGCAGTACTTC
J gene: TRBJ1-1; V gene: TRBV18; clone size: .; D gene: .; CDR3 protein: CASSPLGTDNTEAFF; CDR3 DNA: TGTGCCAGCTCACCACTTGGGACGGACAACACTGAAGCTTTCTTT
J gene: TRBJ2-1; V gene: TRBV4-1; clone size: .; D gene: TRBD2; CDR3 protein: CASSQSVTGGAYNEQFF; CDR3 DNA: TGCGCCAGCAGCCAATCCGTTACGGGAGGGGCCTACAATGAGCAGTTCTTC
J gene: TRBJ2-1; V gene: TRBV5-1; clone size: few; D gene: .; CDR3 protein: CASSLEGGYNEQFF; CDR3 DNA: TGCGCCAGCAGCTTGGAAGGCGGGTACAATGAGCAGTTCTTC
J gene: TRBJ1-3; V gene: TRBV18; clone size: .; D gene: .; CDR3 protein: CASSPPGNTIYF; CDR3 DNA: TGTGCCAGCTCACCCCCTGGAAACACCATATATTTT
J gene: TRBJ1-5; V gene: TRBV28; clone size: .; D gene: .; CDR3 protein: CASRKQGSNQPQHF; CDR3 DNA: TGTGCCAGCAGGAAACAGGGAAGCAATCAGCCCCAGCATTTT
J gene: TRBJ1-1; V gene: TRBV6-1; clone size: few; D gene: .; CDR3 protein: CASEGGSNTEAFF; CDR3 DNA: TGTGCCAGCGAGGGGGGCTCGAACACTGAAGCTTTCTTT
J gene: TRBJ2-3; V gene: TRBV30; clone size: .; D gene: .; CDR3 protein: CAWARIGSGRTSTDTQYF; CDR3 DNA: TGTGCCTGGGCCCGAATCGGTTCTGGTCGGACTAGCACAGATACGCAGTATTTT